This record concerns one T cell receptor (beta chain) sequence. Different DNA sequences within this sample yield the same CDR3. In the study's own analysis: Reference gene primer amplification gave estimated nucleated cell counts. Clones were sequenced by immunoSEQ multiplex PCR, and TCRdb holds only the in-frame ones, with some missing. That table supplies the V and J calls and clone size; D and trimming were determined from the DNA. The table shows roughly 380,000 clones, with about nine tenths occurring only once. The sample belongs to a study of blood T cell repertoires in COVID-19. Study summary: Sources were T cells, B-cell-depleted T cells, or PBMCs; the material itself was cDNA or gDNA.

There are 14 residues in the CDR3. Trimming at V came to 6 bases and at J to 7 bases, leaving 3 bases not matched to a gene. The germline V gene encodes CDR1 LNHDA and CDR2 SQIVND (reference sequence). This receptor was taken from a woman between 40 and 50 years old with COVID-19, enrolled during active disease. What was sequenced was peripheral blood. This chain links TRBV19 with TRBJ1-6, with TRBD1 matching over 10 bases. CDR3 DNA sequence: TGTGCCAGTAGAGGGGACAGGGGCAATTCACCCCTCCACTTT. As protein: CASRGDRGNSPLHF.